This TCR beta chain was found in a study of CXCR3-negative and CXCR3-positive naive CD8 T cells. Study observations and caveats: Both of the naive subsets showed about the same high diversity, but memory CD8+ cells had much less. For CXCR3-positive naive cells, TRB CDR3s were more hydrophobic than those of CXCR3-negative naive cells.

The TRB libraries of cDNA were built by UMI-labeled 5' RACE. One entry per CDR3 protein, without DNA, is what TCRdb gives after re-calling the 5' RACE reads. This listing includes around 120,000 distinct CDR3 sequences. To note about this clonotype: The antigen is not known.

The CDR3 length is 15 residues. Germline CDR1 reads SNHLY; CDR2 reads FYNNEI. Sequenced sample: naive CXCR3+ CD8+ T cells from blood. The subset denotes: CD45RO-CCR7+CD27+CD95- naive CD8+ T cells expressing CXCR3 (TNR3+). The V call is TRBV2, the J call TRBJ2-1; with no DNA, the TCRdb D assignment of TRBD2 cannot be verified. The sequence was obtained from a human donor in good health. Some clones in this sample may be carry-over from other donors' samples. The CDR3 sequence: CASSLLAGPYNEQFF.